The 17 T cell receptor beta chains below all came from one sample that was sequenced in a study of blood T cell repertoires in COVID-19. TCRdb's table, derived via immunoSEQ multiplex PCR, lists solely in-frame clones and lacks some. The sample gives about 250,000 clones, more than 70% of which show up once; just under 6.5% is in the top ten. The specimen was peripheral blood. Receptors originate from a woman between 25 and 40 years old with COVID-19, enrolled during active disease.

The CDR3 nucleotides are TGCGCCAGCAGCTTGGGCTCTGGACAAATTAATTCACCCCTCCACTTT. As protein: CASSLGSGQINSPLHF. V usage is TRBV5-1 and J usage is TRBJ1-6; a weak D match, TRBD1 (5 bases). V lost 0 bases and J 6 bases, leaving 13 bases between the germline ends. The CDR3 sequence is 16 residues long. Germline loops: CDR1 SGHRS, CDR2 YFSETQ.

This clone was found once. This chain uses TRBV19 with TRBJ1-2; the D is unclear. The CDR3 spans 14 residues. Trimming left V 5 bases short and J 1 base short, with 11 bases between. The germline gives CDR1 LNHDA, CDR2 SQIVND (reference sequence). The CDR3 region has the DNA TGTGCCAGTAGTTCCCGCGGGATTAACTATGGCTACACCTTC. This codes for CASSSRGINYGYTF.

This CDR3 is CASSDVLAGGPLETQYF. The CDR3 region has the DNA TGTGCCAGCAGTGACGTCCTAGCGGGGGGGCCTTTAGAGACCCAGTACTTC. The J gene is TRBJ2-5, the V gene TRBV6-1; 12 nucleotides line up with TRBD2. CDR1 is MNHNS and CDR2 is SASEGT in the germline V gene. With V trimmed by 3 bases and J by 4 bases, 9 bases remained unmatched. This CDR3 contains 17 residues.

The rearrangement uses TRBV5-1 and TRBJ2-1, with D tentatively TRBD2 (6 bases). Looked up from germline, CDR1 is SGHRS and CDR2 is YFSETQ. V dropped 4 bases and J dropped 0 bases, with 14 bases sitting between them. The CDR3 totals 16 residues. The DNA for the CDR3 is TGCGCCAGCAGCCCGACTAGTCCAAGCTCCTACAATGAGCAGTTCTTC. Amino acid sequence: CASSPTSPSSYNEQFF.

The chain combines TRBV4-3 with TRBJ2-2; possible D gene TRBD1, 6 bases. CDR3 length: 14 amino acids. The germline V gene has CDR1 LGHNA and CDR2 YSLEER. V lost 4 bases, J lost 3 bases, and 9 bases lay in between. DNA for the CDR3: TGCGCCAGCAGCCCCGGACAGTACACCGGGGAGCTGTTTTTT. The encoded protein is CASSPGQYTGELFF.

There are a few counts of this clone. V and J are TRBV7-2 and TRBJ2-1; a weak D match, TRBD2 (5 bases). The V end lost 3 bases, the J end lost 6 bases, and 9 bases lay between the germline ends. CDR3 size: 13 residues. CDR1 is SGHTA, CDR2 FQGNSA, per germline. CDR3 amino acids: CASSFARVNEQFF. CDR3 DNA: TGTGCCAGCAGCTTCGCGAGGGTCAATGAGCAGTTCTTC.

The chain employs TRBV27 and TRBJ2-2, with 7 bases identical to TRBD2. The CDR3 runs to 14 residues. After removal of 8 bases from V and 2 bases from J, the junction contained 5 bases not matched to a gene. Per the germline V gene, CDR1 is MNHEY and CDR2 is SMNVEV (reference sequence). DNA of the CDR3: TGTGCCAGCCAGAGCGGGATAAACACCGGGGAGCTGTTTTTT. Amino acid sequence: CASQSGINTGELFF.

V usage is TRBV2 and J usage is TRBJ2-5, with D possibly being TRBD1 (6 bases). Trimming removed 1 base from V and 0 bases from J, with 12 bases in between. Germline loops: CDR1 SNHLY, CDR2 FYNNEI. The CDR3 runs 16 residues. The CDR3 loop reads CASSEGQGLNQETQYF. CDR3 DNA: TGTGCCAGCAGTGAAGGGCAGGGGCTAAACCAAGAGACCCAGTACTTC. Together with reference TRBV2 and TRBJ2-5, the CDR3 gives the full variable domain: EPEVTQTPSHQVTQMGQEVILRCVPISNHLYFYWYRQILGQKVEFLVSFYNNEISEKSEIFDDQFSVERPDGSNFTLKIRSTKLEDSAMYFCASSEGQGLNQETQYFGPGTRLLVL.

V gene TRBV11-2 combines with J gene TRBJ1-2; D gene ambiguous. The V end was cut by 3 bases, the J end by 3 bases, with 8 bases between. The germline V gene encodes CDR1 SGHAT and CDR2 FQNNGV. The CDR3 covers 13 residues. The CDR3 sequence is CASSFSDYYGYTF. The CDR3, as DNA: TGTGCCAGCAGCTTCTCAGACTACTATGGCTACACCTTC.

This clone was seen more than once but under ten times. The chain couples TRBV29-1 to TRBJ1-1; 7 bases fit TRBD1. The CDR3 has 12 residues. J gave up 4 bases and V 6 bases, and 5 bases lay outside the gene matches. Germline V gene data show CDR1 as SQVTM and CDR2 as ANQGSEA. The CDR3 DNA follows: TGCAGCGTGGGGGACAGTACCACTGAAGCTTTCTTT. Protein sequence: CSVGDSTTEAFF.

The rearrangement links TRBV11-3 to TRBJ2-3, with unresolved D. V lost 3 bases and J lost 0, with 7 bases in between. Germline loops: CDR1 SGHNT, CDR2 YENEEA. This CDR3 contains 14 residues. The CDR3 here is CASSFAESTDTQYF. The CDR3 nucleotides are TGTGCCAGCAGCTTTGCGGAGAGCACAGATACGCAGTATTTT. Together with reference TRBV11-3 and TRBJ2-3, the CDR3 gives the full variable domain: EAGVVQSPRYKIIEKKQPVAFWCNPISGHNTLYWYLQNLGQGPELLIRYENEEAVDDSQLPKDRFSAERLKGVDSTLKIQPAELGDSAVYLCASSFAESTDTQYFGPGTRLTVL.

J is TRBJ2-7 and V is TRBV27; TRBD2 agrees at 8 bases. Looked up from germline, CDR1 is MNHEY and CDR2 is SMNVEV (reference sequence). This CDR3 has 15 amino acids. With V trimmed by 3 bases and J by 0 bases, 4 bases remained unmatched. This chain's CDR3 is CASSFRGGTSYEQYF. CDR3 nucleotide sequence: TGTGCCAGCAGTTTTCGGGGGGGCACCTCCTACGAGCAGTACTTC.

V and J are TRBV27 and TRBJ2-5; 7 positions agree with TRBD2. CDR1 and CDR2 from the germline V gene are MNHEY and SMNVEV (reference sequence). Trimming at V came to 0 bases and at J to 5 bases, leaving 6 bases not matched to a gene. The CDR3 sequence is 15 residues long. CDR3 coding DNA: TGTGCCAGCAGTTTATCGGCCGGGGGGTGGGAGACCCAGTACTTC. This translates into CASSLSAGGWETQYF.

The chain has TRBV9 and TRBJ2-3; D possibly corresponds to TRBD1 (5 bases). Germline values: CDR1 SGDLS, CDR2 YYNGEE. Between the trimmed V and J ends, which lost 0 bases and 3 bases, there was a span of 17 bases. The CDR3 sequence is 17 residues long. CDR3 amino acids: CASSVGAQGSRTDTQYF. CDR3 in DNA: TGTGCCAGCAGCGTAGGTGCCCAGGGCAGTAGGACAGATACGCAGTATTTT.

The chain employs TRBV7-6 and TRBJ1-3, with D possibly TRBD1 on 6 matching bases. This CDR3 spans 15 amino acids. V was clipped by 5 bases and J by 3 bases, with 14 bases between them. CDR1 and CDR2 (germline): SGHVS, FNYEAQ. The CDR3 DNA follows: TGTGCCAGCAGCCCGACGGGACACCGTGGAAACACCATATATTTT. Encoded protein: CASSPTGHRGNTIYF.

The chain couples TRBV6-2 or TRBV6-3 to TRBJ1-5; D is undetermined. Germline loops: CDR1 MNHEY, CDR2 SVGEGT. V was pared by 5 bases and J by 2 bases, with 16 bases between. The CDR3 is 16 amino acids. The CDR3 DNA reads TGTGCCAGCAGTCCCCCCCTGAGAGGTGGCAATCAGCCCCAGCATTTT. Translation: CASSPPLRGGNQPQHF.

This clone was recorded a few times. The chain couples TRBV18 to TRBJ1-5; no definite D call. V dropped 2 bases and J dropped 6 bases, with 11 bases sitting between them. Germline CDR1 KGHSH, CDR2 LQKENI. The CDR3 is made up of 14 amino acids. CDR3 in DNA: TGTGCCAGCTCACCAATCCCTTCCAGTCAGCCCCAGCATTTT. This translates into CASSPIPSSQPQHF.